This TCR beta chain was captured in a study of cytomegalovirus exposure and HLA in healthy donors. Across the study: One earlier analysis, a look at roughly 170 million T cells, found roughly 120 million unique TCR beta sequences. Ancestry clustering placed more than 80% of around 400 genotyped donors in the Caucasian-associated cluster. Study results and caveats: Cytomegalovirus association was listed for about 170 TCR beta chains.

PCR involved 60 Vbeta and 13 Jbeta primers. Assay used: immunoSEQ multiplex PCR; TCRdb lists only in-frame clones, some missing. The sample consists of around 97,000 clones, around three quarters of them appearing once. Germline assignment: CDR1 LGHNA and CDR2 YNFKEQ. The CDR3 is made up of 22 amino acids. V lost 0 bases, J lost 2 bases, and 31 bases lay in between. With respect to this clone: Its antigen is still unknown.

Sequencing input: PBMCs. The chain recombines TRBV4-2 with TRBJ2-5; perhaps TRBD2 as D (7 bases). This TCR was recovered from a young woman in good health and CMV-seropositive. Here the CDR3 reads CASSQDQPRGRGISGGQETQYF. In nucleotides, the CDR3 is TGTGCCAGCAGCCAAGATCAGCCCCGTGGCAGGGGCATTTCCGGGGGGCAAGAGACCCAGTACTTC.